This T cell receptor (beta chain) was identified in a study of T cells in Graves' hyperthyroidism and ophthalmopathy. Across the study: Peripheral blood collection took place at initial diagnosis, before any treatment. Study-wide findings and caveats: Most thyroid clonotypes with frequency above 0.001 were detected in blood.

As for this clonotype: What it binds is not known.

Hyperthyroidism was newly diagnosed in patients aged 18 to 65 (duration under 2 months). The CDR3 totals 13 residues. The V and J ends lost 3 bases and 2 bases respectively, with 6 bases between them. Germline V gene data show CDR1 as KGHDR and CDR2 as SFDVKD. RNA transcripts provided the source from which TCR beta CDR3 regions were amplified. First-round RT-PCR of the TCR CDR3 relied on the HTBI primer set. MiXCR was run by TCRdb on the multiplex PCR reads, yielding one entry per CDR3 protein. The sample lists roughly 400,000 distinct CDR3 sequences; 15% to 17% were seen once. The clonotype originates from a woman aged 18-29 years with Graves' hyperthyroidism that later progressed to Graves' ophthalmopathy. The sequenced sample was blood. V usage is TRBV24-1 and J usage is TRBJ2-5; D is ambiguous. This CDR3 reads CATSDGIQETQYF. CDR3 nucleotides: TGTGCCACCAGTGATGGGATTCAAGAGACCCAGTACTTC.